This entry lists 2 T cell receptor beta chains sequenced from one sample in a study of shared clonotypes between healthy human individuals. The repertoire was sequenced with immunoSEQ multiplex PCR; TCRdb's copy has only in-frame clones and lacks some. The table includes 2 million to 2.5 million clones, 90% to 95% detected once. The material sequenced was naive CD4+ T cells sorted from blood. Regarding subset: CD45RA+ positively selected. The receptors were sampled from a man aged 18 to 29 in good health.

The gene calls are TRBV5-1 and TRBJ2-3, with a weak D call TRBD2 (6 bases). Germline V gives CDR1 SGHRS, CDR2 YFSETQ. The CDR3 has 16 residues. Trimming took 2 bases from V and 3 from J, leaving 16 bases between them. The CDR3 protein is CASSLVGASETDTQYF. The CDR3 DNA sequence: TGCGCCAGCAGCTTAGTCGGGGCTAGCGAAACAGATACGCAGTATTTT.

This clone was seen many times. This chain connects TRBV6-5 to TRBJ1-5, with TRBD1 identical over 7 bases. The trim removed 8 bases at V and 2 bases at J, leaving 9 bases unmatched. The CDR3 runs 15 residues. Germline V lookup: CDR1 MNHEY, CDR2 SVGAGI. The CDR3 DNA sequence: TGTGCCAGCCGACGACAGGGTTTGGGCAATCAGCCCCAGCATTTT. Its translation: CASRRQGLGNQPQHF.